Presented here are 2 T cell receptor beta chains from one specimen sequenced in a study of cytomegalovirus exposure and HLA in healthy donors. Both 60 Vbeta primers and 13 Jbeta primers went into the PCR. Only in-frame clones appear in the TCRdb table, and some are missing; sequencing was by immunoSEQ multiplex PCR. The table records about 130,000 clones, approximately 82% of them present only once. Sequencing used PBMCs. These receptors were collected from a man younger than 30 in good health and CMV-seropositive.

The chain is built from TRBV9 and TRBJ2-7, with 12 bases that match TRBD2. With V trimmed by 4 bases and J by 6 bases, 5 bases remained unmatched. The CDR3 contains 14 residues. CDR1 is SGDLS and CDR2 is YYNGEE in the germline V gene. CDR3: CASSPRLAGAEQYF. The DNA of the CDR3 is TGTGCCAGCAGCCCCCGACTAGCGGGGGCCGAGCAGTACTTC.

This chain joins TRBV28 and TRBJ1-4, with TRBD1 matching over 8 bases. Germline values: CDR1 MDHEN, CDR2 SYDVKM. This CDR3 is built from 13 residues. Germline trimming cut 7 bases from V and 6 bases from J; bases unmatched to any gene: 4. CDR3 in DNA: TGTGCCAGCAATCCGGGACAGGATGAAAAACTGTTTTTT. It is translated as CASNPGQDEKLFF.